This TCR beta chain was retrieved from a study of blood T cell repertoires in COVID-19. At the level of the study: T cells, B-cell-depleted T cells, or PBMCs provided the cDNA or gDNA that served as material.

Patients from Seattle were sampled longitudinally, starting during active infection. Trimming shortened V by 8 bases and J by 0 bases, and 17 bases separated the two germline ends. The CDR3 extends over 14 amino acids. CDR1 and CDR2 (germline): GTSNPN, SVGIG (reference sequence). Clones were read by immunoSEQ multiplex PCR, and TCRdb kept only the in-frame ones, dropping some. Counted here are 200,000 to 300,000 clones, around 86% occurring once; the ten biggest clones make up roughly 4.9%. The V gene is TRBV30, the J gene TRBJ2-7; TRBD1 is a possible D gene (6 bases). The origin of this receptor is a woman aged 60 to 75 with COVID-19, enrolled during active disease. Sequencing was carried out using peripheral blood. The CDR3 nucleotides read TGTGCCCTAAGAACAGGGCGAGACTCCTACGAGCAGTACTTC. Translating it yields CALRTGRDSYEQYF. Supplemented by reference TRBV30 and TRBJ2-7, the full variable domain reads SQTIHQWPATLVQPVGSPLSLECTVEGTSNPNLYWYRQAAGRGLQLLFYSVGIGQISSEVPQNLSASRPQDRQFILSSKKLLLSDSGFYLCALRTGRDSYEQYFGPGTRLTVT.